These 18 T cell receptor beta chains were all obtained from the same sample, sequenced in a study of OX40 agonist ivuxolimab in advanced cancers. Libraries were prepared by immunoSEQ multiplex PCR; TCRdb keeps only in-frame clonotypes and omits some of them. The data contain over 150,000 clones, approximately 94% of them singletons. The sample was CD4+ or CD8+ T cells sorted from blood, taken in a trial of the OX40 agonist ivuxolimab. These receptors originate from an adult with an advanced solid tumor such as melanoma, head and neck, liver or kidney cancer.

The chain employs TRBV9 and TRBJ2-1; TRBD2 agrees at 7 bases. The CDR3 is 13 residues long. The V gene's germline CDR1 is SGDLS and CDR2 YYNGEE. V shed 7 bases, J shed 9 bases, and the junction held 10 bases outside the gene matches. The CDR3 protein is CASAPGTIGEQFF. Written as DNA, the CDR3 is TGTGCCAGCGCACCGGGGACTATCGGTGAGCAGTTCTTC.

The gene calls are TRBV5-6 and TRBJ1-2; 8 bases align to TRBD1. Unmatched junction bases numbered 13, after V lost 0 bases and J lost 3 bases. Germline lookup yields CDR1 SGHDT and CDR2 YYEEEE. This CDR3 region has 18 residues. The CDR3 coding sequence is TGTGCCAGCAGCTTGGCCGCCGGGACAGGACTGGGGTACTATGGCTACACCTTC. This sequence encodes CASSLAAGTGLGYYGYTF.

The rearrangement joins TRBV5-1 to TRBJ2-5, with D perhaps TRBD2 (5 bases). V was shortened by 4 bases and J by 1 base, with 8 bases between the two germline ends. CDR1 and CDR2 (germline): SGHRS, YFSETQ. The CDR3 runs to 13 residues. For the CDR3, the DNA is TGCGCCAGCAGCCGGGGAACCCAAGAGACCCAGTACTTC. Translation: CASSRGTQETQYF. Full variable domain (missing parts from reference TRBV5-1 and TRBJ2-5): KAGVTQTPRYLIKTRGQQVTLSCSPISGHRSVSWYQQTPGQGLQFLFEYFSETQRNKGNFPGRFSGRQFSNSRSEMNVSTLELGDSALYLCASSRGTQETQYFGPGTRLLVL.

V and J are TRBV27 and TRBJ1-2, with a weak D call TRBD1 (5 bases). Germline V lookup: CDR1 MNHEY, CDR2 SMNVEV (reference sequence). Trimming pared 8 bases from V and 2 bases from J, leaving 15 bases between. The CDR3 covers 14 residues. The CDR3 loop is CASGRQTTNYGYTF. The DNA for the CDR3 is TGTGCCAGCGGACGACAGACTACAAACTATGGCTACACCTTC.

This chain joins TRBV4-1 and TRBJ1-3; the D is unclear. Trimming removed 0 bases from V and 1 base from J, with 10 bases in between. Germline CDR1 MGHRA, CDR2 YSYEKL. The CDR3 length is 16 residues. The CDR3 sequence: CASSQEGRLSGNTIYF. CDR3 coding DNA: TGCGCCAGCAGCCAAGAAGGGAGATTGTCTGGAAACACCATATATTTT.

This rearrangement joins TRBV6-1 to TRBJ1-1; D not resolved. Germline assignment: CDR1 MNHNS and CDR2 SASEGT. Deletions cut 8 bases from V and 0 bases from J, with 10 bases between. CDR3 size: 13 residues. CDR3: CASPVALNTEAFF. The CDR3 bases are TGTGCCAGCCCGGTAGCTCTGAACACTGAAGCTTTCTTT.

The rearrangement joins TRBV15 to TRBJ2-1; unclear D gene. V dropped 0 bases and J dropped 4 bases, with 13 bases sitting between them. CDR1 LNHNV and CDR2 YYDKDF come from the germline V gene (reference sequence). The CDR3 loop spans 16 amino acids. The CDR3 region is CATSRDPGETYNEQFF. The DNA for the CDR3 is TGTGCCACCAGCAGAGACCCAGGAGAAACTTACAATGAGCAGTTCTTC.

This clone has a single count. This chain uses TRBV7-8 with TRBJ1-2; the match to TRBD1 covers 9 bases. V was pared by 7 bases and J by 3 bases, with 3 bases of the junction left unmatched. Germline V gene data show CDR1 as SGHVS and CDR2 as FQNEAQ. This CDR3 is 13 amino acids long. CDR3 residues: CASTRDRDYGYTF. The CDR3 DNA follows: TGTGCCAGCACCAGGGACAGGGACTATGGCTACACCTTC.

V is TRBV10-3 and J is TRBJ1-2, with 7 positions matching TRBD1. The V gene end was trimmed by 2 bases and the J gene end by 6 bases; junction bases not matched to a gene: 9. CDR3 length: 15 amino acids. CDR1 is ENHRY and CDR2 is SYGVKD in the germline V gene. CDR3 amino acids: CAISEIGGSRNGYTF. CDR3 coding DNA: TGTGCCATCAGTGAGATAGGGGGCAGTCGAAATGGCTACACCTTC.

The V gene is TRBV11-2, the J gene TRBJ2-5, with unresolved D. CDR1 and CDR2 from the germline V gene are SGHAT and FQNNGV. Trimming stripped 0 bases from V and 9 bases from J, with 8 bases between. The CDR3 contains 12 residues. The CDR3 coding sequence is TGTGCCAGCAGCTTAGAGTCGTCAGCCCAGTACTTC. Translated, it gives CASSLESSAQYF.

This chain joins TRBV27 and TRBJ1-4; D perhaps matches TRBD1 (6 bases). The germline CDR1 and CDR2 sequences are MNHEY and SMNVEV (reference sequence). V lost 8 bases and J lost 7, with 23 bases in between. The CDR3 is made up of 16 amino acids. CDR3 protein: CASSPGGPWAGEKLFF. In DNA form, the CDR3 reads TGTGCCAGCTCTCCGGGGGGCCCTTGGGCAGGTGAAAAACTGTTTTTT.

As to this clone: Different DNA sequences within this sample yield the same CDR3. This chain joins TRBV19 and TRBJ1-5; D is uncertain. Trimming pared 9 bases from V and 2 bases from J, leaving 14 bases between. Germline V gives CDR1 LNHDA, CDR2 SQIVND (reference sequence). The length of the CDR3 is 14 residues. DNA of the CDR3: TGTGCCAGCCAGAAGGGAGCGCGCAATCAGCCCCAGCATTTT. It codes for CASQKGARNQPQHF.

The V gene is TRBV2, the J gene TRBJ2-7, with 16 bases aligning to TRBD2. From germline, CDR1 is SNHLY and CDR2 FYNNEI. J was trimmed by 3 bases and V by 3 bases; bases with no gene match: 11. The CDR3 length is 19 residues. The CDR3 sequence: CASSEPGTSGGEIHYEQYF. In nucleotides, the CDR3 is TGTGCCAGCAGTGAGCCCGGGACTAGCGGGGGGGAGATCCACTACGAGCAGTACTTC.

This chain links TRBV5-1 with TRBJ2-5, with D uncertain. The CDR3 covers 15 residues. CDR1 SGHRS and CDR2 YFSETQ come from the germline V gene. Trimming took 5 bases from V and 1 from J, leaving 15 bases between them. The CDR3 bases are TGCGCCAGCAGTTGGTCGACGCGTCGCCAAGAGACCCAGTACTTC. It is translated as CASSWSTRRQETQYF.

This clone was detected a few times. This sequence joins TRBV5-4 and TRBJ1-2; D is undetermined. CDR1 and CDR2 (germline): SGHNT, YYREEE (reference sequence). The CDR3 length is 13 residues. The V end lost 4 bases, the J end lost 5 bases, and 12 bases lay between the germline ends. CDR3 coding DNA: TGTGCCAGCAGCCCCGGCGGGAAATATGGCTACACCTTC. It specifies CASSPGGKYGYTF.

This chain connects TRBV7-2 to TRBJ1-1; D is uncertain. CDR3 length equals 13 residues. Looked up from germline, CDR1 is SGHTA and CDR2 is FQGNSA. V dropped 5 bases and J dropped 2 bases, with 9 bases sitting between them. CDR3 nucleotides: TGTGCCAGCAGCAGACTGGTCAACACTGAAGCTTTCTTT. Amino acid sequence: CASSRLVNTEAFF.

The rearrangement uses TRBV15 and TRBJ2-1, with 9 bases fitting TRBD1. V dropped 1 base and J dropped 4; count of bases not matched to a gene: 11. The CDR3 totals 18 residues. Germline V gene data show CDR1 as LNHNV and CDR2 as YYDKDF (reference sequence). The CDR3 loop is CATSRGPMTGGGYNEQFF. In nucleotides, the CDR3 is TGTGCCACCAGCAGAGGCCCTATGACAGGGGGTGGGTACAATGAGCAGTTCTTC. Full variable domain (outside the CDR3, taken from reference TRBV15 and TRBJ2-1): DAMVIQNPRYQVTQFGKPVTLSCSQTLNHNVMYWYQQKSSQAPKLLFHYYDKDFNNEADTPDNFQSRRPNTSFCFLDIRSPGLGDTAMYLCATSRGPMTGGGYNEQFFGPGTRLTVL.

This chain uses TRBV7-2 with TRBJ1-1; D is uncertain. This CDR3 has 14 amino acids. The V and J ends lost 1 base and 5 bases respectively, with 11 bases between them. Germline V lookup: CDR1 SGHTA, CDR2 FQGNSA. Here the CDR3 reads CASSLVLGGTEAFF. CDR3 coding DNA: TGTGCCAGCAGCTTAGTATTGGGTGGGACTGAAGCTTTCTTT.